The rows below give T cell receptor beta chains drawn from one sample of a study of long-term antiretroviral therapy in people with HIV. Here immunoSEQ multiplex PCR was the method, and the copy in TCRdb shows in-frame clones only, minus some. The sample gives approximately 20,000 clones, roughly 72% of which show up once; 6.5% to 7.5% is in the top ten. The sample was unsorted PBMCs, taken 2.2 years after starting antiretroviral therapy. These receptors all stem from a man in his fifties with HIV. The CDR3 runs from the conserved cysteine through the conserved F or W. The order of the fields is J gene, V gene, clone size, CDR3 length, D gene, CDR3 DNA, CDR3 protein. The D gene is left open where the match is weak. Not every row has a clone size; where given, it reads once, few, many or a size class.

TRBJ2-7 | TRBV18 | few | 14 | TRBD2 | TGTGCCAGCTCAGGACTAGCGGGAGGGGTACGGCAGTACTTC | CASSGLAGGVRQYF
TRBJ1-5 | TRBV6-5 | NA | 14 | NA | TGTGCCAGCAGTGGAGCCAGATTCAATCAGCCCCAGCATTTT | CASSGARFNQPQHF
TRBJ1-4 | TRBV7-9 | NA | 17 | NA | TGTGCCAGCAGCTTAGGGCAGGGTCGAGCGGCTAATGAAAAACTGTTTTTT | CASSLGQGRAANEKLFF
TRBJ2-5 | TRBV19 | NA | 14 | NA | TGTGCCAGTAGATTTGGGGGCGCGGGAGAGACCCAGTACTTC | CASRFGGAGETQYF
TRBJ2-3 | TRBV18 | NA | 16 | TRBD2 | TGTGCCAGCTCCGCCGGGGCTAGCGGGGGGCAAGATACGCAGTATTTT | CASSAGASGGQDTQYF
TRBJ2-2 | TRBV5-6 | NA | 16 | NA | TGTGCCAGCAGCATCGAGTCCAGGCCGAACACCGGGGAGCTGTTTTTT | CASSIESRPNTGELFF
TRBJ1-2 | TRBV18 | NA | 14 | NA | TGTGCCAGCTCACCTACATCAAACCTATATGGCTACACCTTC | CASSPTSNLYGYTF
TRBJ1-6 | TRBV5-1 | NA | 15 | NA | TGCGCCAGCAAGGAAGGGAGCTCCTATAATTCACCCCTCCACTTT | CASKEGSSYNSPLHF
TRBJ2-1 | TRBV19 | NA | 17 | NA | TGTGCCAGTAGTATAGGGCGGCAGTTGAGCTCCTACAATGAGCAGTTCTTC | CASSIGRQLSSYNEQFF
TRBJ2-7 | TRBV6-6 | NA | 15 | TRBD2 | TGTGCCAGCAGTCCCCGACTAGCGGGGACATACGAGCAGTACTTC | CASSPRLAGTYEQYF
TRBJ2-5 | TRBV7-6 | NA | 15 | NA | TGTGCCAGCAACCTCGCGGGACTCCCTCAAGAGACCCAGTACTTC | CASNLAGLPQETQYF
TRBJ1-1 | TRBV5-6 | NA | 14 | NA | TGTGCCAGCAGTCCCAGTCCTGGGAACACTGAAGCTTTCTTT | CASSPSPGNTEAFF
TRBJ2-4 | TRBV28 | NA | 14 | NA | TGTGCCAGCAGCCGAACAGCCACTTGGGACATTCAGTACTTC | CASSRTATWDIQYF
TRBJ2-3 | TRBV19 | NA | 12 | NA | TGTGCCAGTAGTTACAACACAGATACGCAGTATTTT | CASSYNTDTQYF
TRBJ1-4 | TRBV7-8 | NA | 16 | TRBD1 | TGTGCCAGCAGCTTAGGGAGACAGGGGGCGTATGAAAAACTGTTTTTT | CASSLGRQGAYEKLFF
TRBJ2-3 | TRBV4-3 | NA | 15 | NA | TGCGCCAGCAGCCAAGGGGGGACTAGCACAGATACGCAGTATTTT | CASSQGGTSTDTQYF
TRBJ1-5 | TRBV6-6 | few | 13 | NA | TGTGCCAGCAGCCCCCAGGGCAATCAGCCCCAGCATTTT | CASSPQGNQPQHF
TRBJ2-1 | TRBV27 | NA | 14 | NA | TGTGCCAGCAGTTTTTATACAGGGGAGGGTGAGCAGTTCTTC | CASSFYTGEGEQFF
TRBJ1-2 | TRBV6-5 | NA | 13 | NA | TGTGCCAGCAGCCTAGGACGGTCAGAACGCTACACCTTC | CASSLGRSERYTF
TRBJ2-1 | TRBV7-2 | NA | 13 | NA | TGTGCCAGCAGCCGATCGACCTACAATGAGCAGTTCTTC | CASSRSTYNEQFF
TRBJ2-7 | TRBV7-9 | few | 12 | TRBD2 | TGTGCCAGCAGCCCCGGGGGGAATGAGCAGTACTTC | CASSPGGNEQYF
TRBJ2-3 | TRBV18 | NA | 15 | TRBD2 | TGTGCCAGCTCCCGTAGCGGGAGGGCGCAAGATACGCAGTATTTT | CASSRSGRAQDTQYF
TRBJ2-7 | TRBV6-5 | few | 15 | NA | TGTGCCAGCAGTTACTCGTTGACAGGCCCCTACGAGCAGTACTTC | CASSYSLTGPYEQYF
TRBJ2-1 | TRBV4-3 | NA | 15 | NA | TGCGCCAGCAGCCAAGACGATAGCTCCTACAATGAGCAGTTCTTC | CASSQDDSSYNEQFF
TRBJ1-4 | TRBV5-4 | NA | 16 | NA | TGTGCCAGCAGCCCTGCCCCGGGGGCTTCTAATGAAAAACTGTTTTTT | CASSPAPGASNEKLFF
TRBJ2-1 | TRBV4-3 | NA | 18 | TRBD2 | TGCGCCAGCAGCCCGCTCAAGGGGGGGACTAGCGGGTACAATGAGCAGTTCTTC | CASSPLKGGTSGYNEQFF
TRBJ2-5 | TRBV4-1 | NA | 15 | TRBD2 | TGCGCCAGCAAGCCAGCGGGAGGGCCCCGGGAGACCCAGTACTTC | CASKPAGGPRETQYF
TRBJ2-5 | TRBV5-1 | NA | 12 | NA | TGCGCCAGCAGCCAATCCCAAGAGACCCAGTACTTC | CASSQSQETQYF
TRBJ2-5 | TRBV7-8 | NA | 16 | TRBD1 | TGTGCCAGCAGTACACATCGGGACAGGCTAGGAAAGACCCAGTACTTC | CASSTHRDRLGKTQYF
TRBJ1-1 | TRBV14 | NA | 14 | TRBD1 | TGTGCCAGCAGCCTTTTCGGGACAGTCACCGAAGCTTTCTTT | CASSLFGTVTEAFF
TRBJ2-4 | TRBV14 | NA | 19 | NA | TGTGCCAGCAGCCTCCGGGACATAAGGGAAGGACTAGCCAAAAACATTCAGTACTTC | CASSLRDIREGLAKNIQYF
TRBJ1-6 | TRBV27 | NA | 16 | TRBD1 | TGTGCCAGCAGTCTACAACGGGACAGCCATAGAGAACCCCTCCACTTT | CASSLQRDSHREPLHF
TRBJ2-2 | TRBV10-2 | NA | 16 | NA | TGCGCCAGCAGTGAGCGACCGGGACTTTTCACCGGGGAGCTGTTTTTT | CASSERPGLFTGELFF
TRBJ2-7 | TRBV20-1 | NA | 11 | NA | TGCAGTGCTACCGAGTCCTACGAGCAGTACTTC | CSATESYEQYF
TRBJ2-7 | TRBV12-2 | NA | 14 | NA | TGTGCAAGTCGCCCCTCCGGCAGGGTACACGAGCAGTACTTC | CASRPSGRVHEQYF
TRBJ2-1 | TRBV11-2 | NA | 15 | TRBD1 | TGTGCCAGCAGCTTTAGGGACAGGGAGTTTAATGAGCAGTTCTTC | CASSFRDREFNEQFF
TRBJ2-7 | TRBV2 | NA | 14 | NA | TGTGCCAGCAACGGAAAGGGTTTTGACTACGAGCAGTACTTC | CASNGKGFDYEQYF
TRBJ2-5 | TRBV5-4 | NA | 13 | NA | TGTGCCAGCAGCCTACAGGGACAAGAGACCCAGTACTTC | CASSLQGQETQYF
TRBJ2-1 | TRBV7-2 | NA | 15 | NA | TGTGCCAGCAGCTTAGAAAGGGCTAGTGGGCGAGGTCGGTTCTTC | CASSLERASGRGRFF
TRBJ2-1 | TRBV6-5 | once | 16 | TRBD2 | TGTGCCAGCAGTTACTCGGGACGGGGGGGCGACAATGAGCAGTTCTTC | CASSYSGRGGDNEQFF
TRBJ2-7 | TRBV7-2 | NA | 14 | TRBD2 | TGTGCCAGCAGCTTGGGCGGGGGGGCTTACGAGCAGTACTTC | CASSLGGGAYEQYF
TRBJ1-2 | TRBV18 | few | 15 | NA | TGTGCCAGCTCACCACCGGCAGCTCCTAACTATGGCTACACCTTC | CASSPPAAPNYGYTF
TRBJ2-1 | TRBV5-4 | once | 16 | TRBD2 | TGTGCCAGCAGCTTGGCCCTAGCGGGGGCGGGGAATGAGCAGTTCTTC | CASSLALAGAGNEQFF
TRBJ2-1 | TRBV30 | NA | 14 | TRBD2 | TGTGCCTGGAGTCACCTAGCGGGAGAGGATGAGCAGTTCTTC | CAWSHLAGEDEQFF
TRBJ2-3 | TRBV27 | NA | 16 | TRBD2 | TGTGCCAGCGGGGGCGGGGGGCTAGCAAGCACAGATACGCAGTATTTT | CASGGGGLASTDTQYF
TRBJ2-1 | TRBV6-4 | NA | 15 | TRBD2 | TGTGCCAGCAGTGACTCGCGGGGGGGCTACAATGAGCAGTTCTTC | CASSDSRGGYNEQFF
TRBJ2-2 | TRBV6-1 | NA | 14 | TRBD1 | TGTGCCAGCGTACGACAGGGAGACACCGGGGAGCTGTTTTTT | CASVRQGDTGELFF
TRBJ2-7 | TRBV7-8 | NA | 15 | TRBD2 | TGTGCCAGCAGCCCCCGGACTAGCGGGAGTTACGAGCAGTACTTC | CASSPRTSGSYEQYF
TRBJ2-5 | TRBV28 | NA | 14 | NA | TGTGCCAGCAGTCTACAGGGACCTTTGGAGACCCAGTACTTC | CASSLQGPLETQYF
TRBJ2-7 | TRBV27 | NA | 14 | TRBD2 | TGTGCCAGCAGTTGGCTAGCGGGAGGGTACGAGCAGTACTTC | CASSWLAGGYEQYF
TRBJ2-3 | TRBV19 | few | 14 | TRBD2 | TGTGCCAGTAGTGTCAGCGGGAGTGCAGATACGCAGTATTTT | CASSVSGSADTQYF
TRBJ1-1 | TRBV15 | NA | 14 | NA | TGTGCCACCAGCATCCGAACCGGAGGCACTGAAGCTTTCTTT | CATSIRTGGTEAFF
TRBJ1-5 | TRBV27 | few | 14 | NA | TGTGCCAGCAGTATGGACCATAGCAATCAGCCCCAGCATTTT | CASSMDHSNQPQHF
TRBJ2-7 | TRBV27 | NA | 17 | TRBD1 | TGTGCCAGCAGTCCTTGGGACAGGGAATCTATTGCCTACGAGCAGTACTTC | CASSPWDRESIAYEQYF
TRBJ1-2 | TRBV5-6 | NA | 14 | TRBD1 | TGTGCCAGCAACGGTTGGGGACAGGGAGATGGCTACACCTTC | CASNGWGQGDGYTF
TRBJ1-2 | TRBV2 | few | 15 | TRBD1 | TGTGCCAGCACTTTCGACAGGGGATATAACTATGGCTACACCTTC | CASTFDRGYNYGYTF
TRBJ1-6 | TRBV4-1 | few | 17 | NA | TGCGCCAGCAGCCAATGGAAGGGCCTCCGGGTAAATTCACCCCTCCACTTT | CASSQWKGLRVNSPLHF
TRBJ2-1 | TRBV6-6 | NA | 15 | TRBD2 | TGTGCCAGCAGTTATAGCGGGGGAGTTTACAATGAGCAGTTCTTC | CASSYSGGVYNEQFF
TRBJ1-1 | TRBV9 | NA | 17 | NA | TGTGCCAGCAGCGTAGTCCCCGGGGGAGGGCGAGGCACTGAAGCTTTCTTT | CASSVVPGGGRGTEAFF
TRBJ2-3 | TRBV28 | few | 14 | NA | TGTGCCAGCAGTCTAGACTTGGGCACAGATACGCAGTATTTT | CASSLDLGTDTQYF